This paragraph covers one TCR beta chain sequence. The antigen is unknown. These data come from a study of OX40 agonist ivuxolimab in advanced cancers. Study information: Every 2 weeks, patients received ivuxolimab intravenously, dosed at 0.01 to 10 mg/kg. The mean age was approximately 60 years, ranging from about 23 to 79, with roughly four fifths of participants male.

Here immunoSEQ multiplex PCR was the method, and the copy in TCRdb shows in-frame clones only, minus some. The sample has about 67,000 clones, approximately 80% seen once. The CDR3 runs to 13 residues. The germline CDR1 and CDR2 sequences are SGHAT and FQNNGV. V was cut by 6 bases and J by 4 bases, with 10 bases left in between. Study results and caveats: Clonal expansion by week 6 occurred in CD4+ and CD8+ blood T cells (at 0.1 to 3.0 mg/kg).

The sample here was CD4+ or CD8+ T cells sorted from blood, taken in a trial of the OX40 agonist ivuxolimab. The sequence came from an adult with an advanced solid tumor such as melanoma, head and neck, liver or kidney cancer. The chain uses TRBV11-2 and TRBJ1-3; D gene unclear. The CDR3 sequence: CASSLREGNTIYF. The CDR3 region has the DNA TGTGCCAGCAGTCTTAGGGAGGGAAACACCATATATTTT.